The rows below give T cell receptor beta chains drawn from one sample of a study of cytotoxic CD8 clonotypes in ibrutinib-treated CLL. The table came from immunoSEQ multiplex PCR; TCRdb's copy has only in-frame clones and leaves some out. The table has over 75,000 clones, roughly 80% seen once; the top ten hold less than 35%. Sequencing was performed on PBMCs, taken after 12 months of ibrutinib treatment. These receptors all come from a human donor with chronic lymphocytic leukemia. Both conserved end residues are part of each CDR3. D genes are given only for firm matches. The size of a clone is reported for some rows only, either as once, few or many, or as a class for expanded clones.

J	V	D	size	CDR3	DNA
TRBJ2-1	TRBV6-4	TRBD1	NA	CASSPGTGPYNEQFF	TGTGCCAGCAGTCCAGGGACAGGTCCTTACAATGAGCAGTTCTTC
TRBJ1-5	TRBV2	TRBD1	NA	CASSERTGGWFDSNQPQHF	TGTGCCAGCAGTGAAAGGACAGGGGGATGGTTTGACAGCAATCAGCCCCAGCATTTT
TRBJ1-5	TRBV30	NA	NA	CAWSTGQSSNQPQHF	TGTGCCTGGAGTACCGGACAGTCCAGCAATCAGCCCCAGCATTTT
TRBJ2-1	TRBV20-1	NA	NA	CSAAQVEQFF	TGCAGTGCGGCGCAGGTTGAGCAGTTCTTC
TRBJ2-1	TRBV25-1	TRBD1	few	CASSEQTGATYNEQFF	TGTGCCAGCAGTGAACAAACAGGGGCGACCTACAATGAGCAGTTCTTC
TRBJ1-5	TRBV28	NA	NA	CASRSLISGGNQPQHF	TGTGCCAGCAGGTCCTTAATATCAGGGGGCAATCAGCCCCAGCATTTT
TRBJ2-7	TRBV19	TRBD1	NA	CASKRQGGAYEQYF	TGTGCCAGCAAGAGACAGGGGGGTGCCTACGAGCAGTACTTC
TRBJ2-4	TRBV5-6	TRBD1	NA	CASSSGTVGAKNIQYF	TGTGCCAGCAGCTCCGGGACAGTGGGAGCCAAAAACATTCAGTACTTC
TRBJ2-5	TRBV5-6	TRBD1	NA	CASSDDREQRRTQYF	TGTGCCAGCAGCGACGACAGGGAACAAAGGCGGACCCAGTACTTC
TRBJ1-2	TRBV7-9	NA	NA	CASSLDGGMEGYTF	TGTGCCAGCAGCTTAGATGGGGGAATGGAGGGCTACACCTTC
TRBJ1-2	TRBV5-1	TRBD1	NA	CASSDGQAYNYGYTF	TGCGCCAGCAGCGACGGACAGGCGTATAACTATGGCTACACCTTC
TRBJ2-1	TRBV27	NA	NA	CASSLSPPYNEQFF	TGTGCCAGCAGTTTGTCCCCACCCTACAATGAGCAGTTCTTC
TRBJ2-5	TRBV4-1	NA	NA	CASSQGTKRETQYF	TGCGCCAGCAGCCAGGGGACGAAACGGGAGACCCAGTACTTC
TRBJ1-1	TRBV5-6	NA	NA	CASSSTRRRKSDTEAFF	TGTGCCAGCAGCTCCACCCGGCGTCGGAAGAGTGACACTGAAGCTTTCTTT
TRBJ2-7	TRBV28	NA	NA	CASSDPAYEQYF	TGTGCCAGCAGCGATCCAGCCTACGAGCAGTACTTC
TRBJ2-5	TRBV6-1	TRBD2	NA	CASSVLAGGVETQYF	TGTGCCAGCAGTGTACTAGCGGGGGGAGTAGAGACCCAGTACTTC
TRBJ2-7	TRBV6-1	NA	NA	CASTPFEFSYEQYF	TGTGCCAGCACCCCCTTTGAGTTCTCCTACGAGCAGTACTTC
TRBJ2-3	TRBV7-9	TRBD1	NA	CASSKGTATRTDTQYF	TGTGCCAGCAGCAAGGGGACAGCCACTCGCACAGATACGCAGTATTTT
TRBJ2-5	TRBV19	TRBD2	NA	CASSGGGKGETQYF	TGTGCCAGTAGTGGCGGGGGTAAGGGAGAGACCCAGTACTTC
TRBJ2-1	TRBV18	NA	once	CASSPTGFNEQFF	TGTGCCAGCTCACCAACAGGGTTCAATGAGCAGTTCTTC
TRBJ2-2	TRBV5-1	TRBD1	once	CASSSSGGATNTGELFF	TGCGCCAGCAGCAGTTCAGGGGGCGCCACGAACACCGGGGAGCTGTTTTTT
TRBJ1-2	TRBV15	TRBD1	NA	CATSPTGEYGGYTF	TGTGCCACTAGTCCGACAGGGGAGTACGGTGGCTACACCTTC
TRBJ2-7	TRBV5-6	NA	NA	CASSLARGSWEQYF	TGTGCCAGCAGCTTGGCAAGAGGCTCTTGGGAGCAGTACTTC
TRBJ1-1	TRBV5-6	NA	few	CASSLPKGNTEAFF	TGTGCCAGCAGCTTACCCAAAGGGAACACTGAAGCTTTCTTT
TRBJ2-5	TRBV19	NA	NA	CASRSLGTQYF	TGTGCCAGTAGATCCCTTGGGACCCAGTACTTC
TRBJ1-3	TRBV7-7	NA	NA	CASSERWGSGNTIYF	TGTGCTAGCAGCGAGAGATGGGGTTCTGGAAACACCATATATTTT
TRBJ2-7	TRBV7-2	NA	NA	CASSLESSGGYGAQYF	TGTGCCAGCAGCTTAGAGTCATCCGGGGGTTATGGGGCACAGTACTTC
TRBJ2-7	TRBV7-2	NA	NA	CASSSPPGAFAYEQYF	TGTGCCAGCAGCTCCCCCCCGGGGGCCTTCGCCTACGAGCAGTACTTC
TRBJ1-2	TRBV19	NA	NA	CASSMLAGEGYGYTF	TGTGCCAGTAGTATGTTGGCAGGGGAAGGATATGGCTACACCTTC
TRBJ2-2	TRBV19	NA	NA	CASSIENTGELFF	TGTGCCAGTAGTATAGAAAACACCGGGGAGCTGTTTTTT
TRBJ2-7	TRBV5-1	NA	NA	CASSLQGIGSEQYF	TGCGCCAGCAGCTTACAGGGAATTGGGAGCGAGCAGTACTTC
TRBJ1-5	TRBV28	TRBD1	NA	CASEGQDSNQPQHF	TGTGCCAGCGAGGGACAGGATAGCAATCAGCCCCAGCATTTT
TRBJ2-7	TRBV4-1	NA	NA	CASSQGGQSAYEQYF	TGCGCCAGCAGCCAAGGCGGACAGTCAGCCTACGAGCAGTACTTC
TRBJ1-4	TRBV15	NA	NA	CATSRSGVRDEKLFF	TGTGCCACCAGCAGATCGGGGGTGAGGGATGAAAAACTGTTTTTT
TRBJ1-2	TRBV2	NA	NA	CASSGGVGDYGYTF	TGTGCCAGCAGTGGGGGGGTAGGAGACTATGGCTACACCTTC
TRBJ1-1	TRBV25-1	NA	NA	CASSEINTEAFF	TGTGCCAGCAGTGAAATTAACACTGAAGCTTTCTTT
TRBJ1-5	TRBV7-2	NA	NA	CASSSMGGQDQPQHF	TGTGCCAGCAGCTCCATGGGGGGGCAGGACCAGCCCCAGCATTTT
TRBJ1-5	TRBV6-6	TRBD1	few	CASSPGTGANQPQHF	TGTGCCAGCAGTCCCGGGACAGGGGCCAATCAGCCCCAGCATTTT
TRBJ1-4	TRBV7-2	TRBD1	few	CASSLGPGQGTKLFF	TGTGCCAGCAGCTTGGGCCCGGGACAGGGAACAAAACTGTTTTTT
TRBJ2-7	TRBV30	TRBD1	NA	CAWNARPPDRPYEQYF	TGTGCCTGGAACGCTCGACCCCCGGACAGGCCCTACGAGCAGTACTTC
TRBJ2-3	TRBV5-1	TRBD2	once	CASSRHTSEGTDTQYF	TGCGCCAGCAGCCGACATACTAGCGAGGGCACAGATACGCAGTATTTT
TRBJ1-2	TRBV6-5	NA	NA	CASSYSGFSNYGYTF	TGTGCCAGCAGTTACTCGGGCTTCTCTAACTATGGCTACACCTTC
TRBJ1-5	TRBV12-5	NA	once	CASGAQDQPQHF	TGTGCTAGTGGGGCCCAAGATCAGCCCCAGCATTTT
TRBJ1-2	TRBV10-3	NA	NA	CAISESGTGGDGYTF	TGTGCCATCAGTGAGTCAGGCACGGGTGGGGATGGCTACACCTTC
TRBJ2-7	TRBV5-3	NA	NA	CARSLEGRGPSYYEQYF	TGTGCCAGAAGCCTGGAAGGGCGGGGCCCCTCCTATTACGAGCAGTACTTC
TRBJ1-6	TRBV5-8	TRBD1	once	CASSFSLTGDSPLHF	TGTGCCAGCAGCTTTTCTCTCACAGGGGATTCACCCCTCCACTTT
TRBJ2-3	TRBV9	NA	NA	CASSRGPDTQYF	TGTGCCAGCAGCAGGGGCCCCGATACGCAGTATTTT
TRBJ2-2	TRBV2	NA	once	CASSRDGSSTGELFF	TGTGCCAGCAGTAGGGACGGGAGCTCCACCGGGGAGCTGTTTTTT